This T cell receptor (beta chain) was sequenced for a study of blood T cell repertoires in COVID-19. Profiled with immunoSEQ multiplex PCR; TCRdb holds only in-frame clones, not every one. The data contain 40,000 or so clones, roughly 85% of them singletons. Germline V CDR1 and CDR2: SGHTA, FQGNSA. This CDR3 has 15 amino acids. The V gene end was trimmed by 7 bases and the J gene end by 0 bases; junction bases not matched to a gene: 6. The chain carries TRBV7-2 and TRBJ1-1, with TRBD1 identical over 9 bases. Sequenced input: peripheral blood. This TCR was sampled from a human donor in a cohort sampled during active COVID-19. The CDR3 DNA reads TGTGCCAGCAACCAGGACAGGGGCCTGAACACTGAAGCTTTCTTT. It codes for CASNQDRGLNTEAFF.